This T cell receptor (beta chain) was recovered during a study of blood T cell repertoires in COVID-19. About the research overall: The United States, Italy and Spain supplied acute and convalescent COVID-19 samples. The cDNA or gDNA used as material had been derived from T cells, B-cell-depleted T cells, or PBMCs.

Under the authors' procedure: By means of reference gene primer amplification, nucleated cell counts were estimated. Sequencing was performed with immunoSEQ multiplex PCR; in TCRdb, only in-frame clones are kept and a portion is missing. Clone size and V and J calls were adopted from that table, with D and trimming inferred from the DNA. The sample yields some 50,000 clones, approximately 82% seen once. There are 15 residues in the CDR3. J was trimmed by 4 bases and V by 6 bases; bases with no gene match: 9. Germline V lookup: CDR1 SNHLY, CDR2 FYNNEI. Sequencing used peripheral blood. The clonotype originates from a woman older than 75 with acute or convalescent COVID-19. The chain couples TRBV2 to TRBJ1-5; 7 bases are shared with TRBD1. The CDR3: CASSPRGGINQPQHF. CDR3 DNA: TGTGCCAGCAGCCCAAGAGGGGGCATAAATCAGCCCCAGCATTTT.